These 28 T cell receptor beta chains came from one sample sequenced in a study of Graves' ophthalmopathy and Graves' hyperthyroidism. The TCR beta CDR3 regions underwent amplification from RNA transcripts. HTBI primers served in a first-round RT-PCR, which a second-round multiplex PCR followed. TCRdb processed the multiplex PCR reads anew with MiXCR; each CDR3 protein has one entry. The top ten clones hold approximately 7% of a sample with roughly 610,000 distinct CDR3 sequences, about 20% of them seen once. Sample: peripheral blood. The receptors here all came from a woman aged 18-29 years with stable Graves' hyperthyroidism. Some clones in this sample may be carry-over from other donors' samples.

This clonotype was seen a few times. The chain combines TRBV25-1 with TRBJ2-6, with a tentative D call TRBD1 (5 bases). The CDR3 is made up of 17 amino acids. V lost 4 bases and J lost 6, with 19 bases in between. CDR1 is MGHDK and CDR2 is SYGVNS in the germline V gene. CDR3 nucleotide sequence: TGTGCCAGCAGTGGGAGTAGGACACCTCTTGCGGCCAACGTCCTGACTTTC. It translates to CASSGSRTPLAANVLTF.

The chain has TRBV12-3 or TRBV12-4 and TRBJ1-1; a possible D gene is TRBD1 (5 bases). CDR3 size: 16 residues. V lost 6 bases and J lost 0, with 17 bases in between. Here the CDR3 reads CASSRVGPPLNTEAFF. CDR3 DNA sequence: TGTGCCAGCAGCCGAGTGGGACCGCCACTGAACACTGAAGCTTTCTTT.

The V and J genes are TRBV27 and TRBJ1-2, with 9 bases aligning to TRBD1. CDR3 length equals 14 residues. J lost 7 bases, V lost 5 bases, and 8 bases had no gene match. CDR1 MNHEY and CDR2 SMNVEV come from the germline V gene (reference sequence). CDR3 DNA sequence: TGTGCCAGCAGTCCGACAGGGGGGGTCGGTGGCTACACCTTC. Translated, it gives CASSPTGGVGGYTF.

This clonotype was observed at least ten times. This chain uses TRBV19 with TRBJ1-5; the D gene is possibly TRBD1 (6 bases). Germline assignment: CDR1 LNHDA and CDR2 SQIVND (reference sequence). The CDR3 consists of 16 residues. With 7 bases removed from V and 4 bases from J, the gap between germline ends came to 20 bases. Here the CDR3 reads CASNTWGGASNQPQHF. The CDR3 nucleotides read TGTGCCAGTAACACATGGGGGGGGGCTTCAAATCAGCCCCAGCATTTT.

This clonotype was observed a handful of times. This chain joins TRBV5-1 and TRBJ2-5, with D tentatively TRBD1 or TRBD2 (6 bases each). The CDR3 has 15 amino acids. With 0 bases removed from V and 2 bases from J, the gap between germline ends came to 11 bases. The germline CDR1 and CDR2 sequences are SGHRS and YFSETQ. CDR3 sequence: CASSLGRGRQETQYF. The CDR3 coding sequence is TGCGCCAGCAGCTTGGGTAGGGGGAGGCAAGAGACCCAGTACTTC.

This clonotype has just a few counts. V gene TRBV14 combines with J gene TRBJ1-2; tentative D call: TRBD1 (6 bases). With 2 bases removed from V and 0 bases from J, the gap between germline ends came to 16 bases. The CDR3 contains 17 residues. Germline CDR1 SGHDN, CDR2 FVKESK. CDR3 nucleotides: TGTGCCAGCAGCCAAAGAGGGGGTGCGGGCCCTAACTATGGCTACACCTTC. The encoded protein is CASSQRGGAGPNYGYTF.

This clonotype was recorded at least ten times. The rearrangement links TRBV7-9 to TRBJ1-6; 7 bases fit TRBD1. This CDR3 comprises 16 residues. CDR1 is SEHNR, CDR2 FQNEAQ, per germline (reference sequence). V was pared by 4 bases and J by 1 base, with 4 bases of the junction left unmatched. The CDR3 reads CASSSGQVSYNSPLHF. CDR3 bases: TGTGCCAGCAGCTCCGGACAGGTTTCCTATAATTCACCCCTCCACTTT.

The table lists this clonotype with many counts. The rearrangement uses TRBV7-7 and TRBJ2-7; no clear D. V lost 0 bases to trimming and J lost 5 bases, with 11 bases between them. CDR3 size: 14 residues. CDR1 SSHAT and CDR2 FNYEAQ come from the germline V gene (reference sequence). CDR3 sequence reads: CASSLASGSDEQYF. CDR3 coding DNA: TGTGCCAGCAGCTTAGCGTCGGGTTCGGACGAGCAGTACTTC.

This chain joins TRBV7-2 and TRBJ2-7, with TRBD2 identical over 9 bases. V lost 0 bases and J lost 2; bases outside the gene matches: 8. The CDR3 has 17 residues. Germline V lookup: CDR1 SGHTA, CDR2 FQGNSA. The CDR3 DNA reads as TGTGCCAGCAGCTTAGCCTATCGGACTAGCGAGGCCTACGAGCAGTACTTC. It translates to CASSLAYRTSEAYEQYF.

V gene TRBV20-1 combines with J gene TRBJ2-7; TRBD1 matches at 7 bases. J was trimmed by 0 bases and V by 5 bases; bases with no gene match: 7. In germline, CDR1 is DFQATT, CDR2 SNEGSKA (reference sequence). The CDR3 length is 14 residues. The CDR3 nucleotides are TGCAGTGCTTTCGGACAGGAGTTCTCCTACGAGCAGTACTTC. Encoded protein: CSAFGQEFSYEQYF.

The V and J genes are TRBV19 and TRBJ2-7; D is perhaps TRBD2 (5 bases). This CDR3 has 14 amino acids. V lost 8 bases and J lost 5, with 19 bases in between. Germline V lookup: CDR1 LNHDA, CDR2 SQIVND (reference sequence). CDR3: CASALAPAVDEQYF. DNA for the CDR3: TGTGCCAGTGCATTAGCGCCGGCTGTGGACGAGCAGTACTTC. Full variable domain (outside the CDR3, taken from reference TRBV19 and TRBJ2-7): DGGITQSPKYLFRKEGQNVTLSCEQNLNHDAMYWYRQDPGQGLRLIYYSQIVNDFQKGDIAEGYSVSREKKESFPLTVTSAQKNPTAFYLCASALAPAVDEQYFGPGTRLTVT.

The table lists this clonotype with many counts. In DNA form, the CDR3 reads TGCAGTGCTCAAACGGGGGCGGGAGGGCCCCGAGAGACCCAGTACTTC. Encoded protein: CSAQTGAGGPRETQYF. V is TRBV20-1 and J is TRBJ2-5, with TRBD2 matching over 9 bases. The CDR3 loop spans 16 amino acids. Germline-derived CDR1 and CDR2 are DFQATT and SNEGSKA (reference sequence). The V gene end was trimmed by 5 bases and the J gene end by 4 bases; junction bases not matched to a gene: 14.

This clonotype was recorded many times. The V call is TRBV14, the J call TRBJ1-1; no reliable D call. The CDR3 spans 16 residues. Germline CDR1 SGHDN, CDR2 FVKESK. V lost 4 bases and J 6 bases, leaving 21 bases between the germline ends. The CDR3 sequence is CASSRIAGIGLAEAFF. Written as DNA, the CDR3 is TGTGCCAGCAGCCGTATTGCCGGGATTGGCCTCGCTGAAGCTTTCTTT. Looking up the rest from reference TRBV14 and TRBJ1-1 gives the full variable domain: EAGVTQFPSHSVIEKGQTVTLRCDPISGHDNLYWYRRVMGKEIKFLLHFVKESKQDESGMPNNRFLAERTGGTYSTLKVQPAELEDSGVYFCASSRIAGIGLAEAFFGQGTRLTVV.

This clonotype was detected many times. The rearrangement uses TRBV28 and TRBJ2-7; the match to TRBD2 covers 13 bases. In germline, CDR1 is MDHEN, CDR2 SYDVKM. V was clipped by 5 bases and J by 0 bases; unmatched bases: 7. The CDR3 covers 17 residues. The CDR3 protein is CASSLPGLAGSSYEQYF. In nucleotides, the CDR3 is TGTGCCAGCAGTCTTCCGGGACTAGCGGGGAGCTCCTACGAGCAGTACTTC.

The chain combines TRBV11-2 with TRBJ2-2; D is possibly TRBD2 (6 bases). The CDR3 consists of 19 residues. The germline CDR1 and CDR2 sequences are SGHAT and FQNNGV. Trimming cost V 0 bases and J 6 bases, with 23 bases left between them. The DNA for the CDR3 is TGTGCCAGCAGCTTAGAGGCTTGGCAGTTCGGGGGAAGGGCCGGGGAGCTGTTTTTT. Residues: CASSLEAWQFGGRAGELFF.

This chain connects TRBV14 to TRBJ1-1; 7 bases are a match to TRBD1. This CDR3 has 15 amino acids. The V gene's germline CDR1 is SGHDN and CDR2 FVKESK. Germline trimming cut 3 bases from V and 3 bases from J; bases unmatched to any gene: 7. Here the CDR3 reads CASSHLGTAYTEAFF. The CDR3 DNA reads TGTGCCAGCAGCCACCTCGGGACAGCCTACACTGAAGCTTTCTTT.

Ten or more counts support this clonotype. This chain's CDR3 is CAWSGGIAYEQYF. CDR3 DNA sequence: TGTGCCTGGAGTGGTGGGATTGCCTACGAGCAGTACTTC. The chain carries TRBV30 and TRBJ2-7; D is undetermined. Looked up from germline, CDR1 is GTSNPN and CDR2 is SVGIG (reference sequence). The V and J ends lost 1 base and 2 bases respectively, with 9 bases between them. The CDR3 totals 13 residues.

V and J are TRBV5-6 and TRBJ2-2; 8 bases map to TRBD1. The CDR3 is made up of 14 amino acids. Germline V CDR1 and CDR2: SGHDT, YYEEEE. J was trimmed by 6 bases and V by 4 bases; bases with no gene match: 5. The DNA for the CDR3 is TGTGCCAGCAGCCCAGGGGGCGCCGCCGGGGAGCTGTTTTTT. Its translation: CASSPGGAAGELFF.

This clonotype was observed many times. This chain joins TRBV6-5 and TRBJ1-5; 7 bases agree with TRBD1. Germline V gives CDR1 MNHEY, CDR2 SVGAGI. With V trimmed by 4 bases and J by 4 bases, 4 bases remained unmatched. The CDR3 totals 14 residues. The CDR3 nucleotides read TGTGCCAGCAGTTTCGACAGGGTTAATCAGCCCCAGCATTTT. Translation: CASSFDRVNQPQHF.

This clonotype has a count of ten or more. The CDR3: CASSPRGYDTEAFF. In nucleotides, the CDR3 is TGCGCCAGCAGCCCCCGAGGCTATGACACTGAAGCTTTCTTT. The rearrangement links TRBV5-1 to TRBJ1-1; D unclear. Trimming cost V 4 bases and J 3 bases, with 13 bases left between them. The CDR3 runs to 14 residues. Looked up from germline, CDR1 is SGHRS and CDR2 is YFSETQ.

This chain connects TRBV12-3 or TRBV12-4 to TRBJ1-2; TRBD1 agrees at 8 bases. J gave up 4 bases and V 6 bases, and 7 bases lay outside the gene matches. This CDR3 region has 14 residues. Here the CDR3 DNA reads TGTGCCAGCAGCCGACAGGGGCGTACCTATGGCTACACCTTC. This encodes CASSRQGRTYGYTF.

The chain has TRBV7-8 and TRBJ2-7; no reliable D call. The V end lost 5 bases, the J end lost 0 bases, and 17 bases lay between the germline ends. The germline V gene has CDR1 SGHVS and CDR2 FQNEAQ. CDR3 length equals 16 residues. The CDR3 DNA reads TGTGCCAGCAGCGAGAAGACACGGCTAAGCTCCTACGAGCAGTACTTC. It encodes CASSEKTRLSSYEQYF.

This clonotype was seen ten or more times. This chain uses TRBV6-1 with TRBJ1-5, with D maybe TRBD1 (5 bases). The length of the CDR3 is 14 residues. CDR1 MNHNS and CDR2 SASEGT come from the germline V gene. Deletions cut 4 bases from V and 3 bases from J, with 10 bases between. The CDR3 sequence is CASSGQGNNQPQHF. CDR3 DNA sequence: TGTGCCAGCAGTGGGCAGGGTAACAATCAGCCCCAGCATTTT.

This clonotype was counted many times. The chain has TRBV2 and TRBJ2-1; D uncertain. The CDR3 has 15 residues. The V and J ends lost 0 bases and 12 bases respectively, with 18 bases between them. Germline values: CDR1 SNHLY, CDR2 FYNNEI. CDR3 protein: CASSEALLPGQTQFF. DNA for the CDR3: TGTGCCAGCAGTGAAGCGCTTCTCCCTGGGCAGACGCAGTTCTTC.

This clonotype showed up many times. CDR3 in DNA: TGTGCCACCAGCAGAGAACAGATAAATTCACCCCTCCACTTT. It yields the protein CATSREQINSPLHF. The chain has TRBV15 and TRBJ1-6; unclear D gene. The CDR3 loop spans 14 amino acids. V shed 0 bases and J shed 7 bases, with 7 bases lying between them. CDR1 and CDR2 from the germline V gene are LNHNV and YYDKDF (reference sequence). The variable domain in full, with the rest retrieved from reference TRBV15 and TRBJ1-6, is DAMVIQNPRYQVTQFGKPVTLSCSQTLNHNVMYWYQQKSSQAPKLLFHYYDKDFNNEADTPDNFQSRRPNTSFCFLDIRSPGLGDTAMYLCATSREQINSPLHFGNGTRLTVT.

This clonotype was observed at least ten times. This chain uses TRBV19 with TRBJ2-2; D gene uncertain. V gave up 7 bases and J gave up 3 bases, with 18 bases separating them. The CDR3 covers 16 residues. CDR1 LNHDA and CDR2 SQIVND come from the germline V gene (reference sequence). CDR3 protein: CASTLGWGGDTGELFF. CDR3 DNA: TGTGCCAGTACCCTTGGGTGGGGTGGGGACACCGGGGAGCTGTTTTTT.

This clonotype was recorded many times. The chain combines TRBV6-5 with TRBJ2-5; D perhaps matches TRBD2 (6 bases). CDR1 and CDR2 from the germline V gene are MNHEY and SVGAGI. V was cut by 2 bases and J by 5 bases, with 15 bases left in between. This CDR3 has 15 residues. Here the CDR3 DNA reads TGTGCCAGCAGTTACCTGTCGGACCGGGGGGAGACCCAGTACTTC. Protein product: CASSYLSDRGETQYF.

This clonotype was observed many times. This rearrangement joins TRBV6-2 or TRBV6-3 to TRBJ1-1; the match to TRBD1 covers 11 bases. V gave up 2 bases and J gave up 2 bases; unmatched junction bases: 10. The CDR3 runs 18 residues. The V gene's germline CDR1 is MNHEY and CDR2 SVGEGT. The CDR3 here is CASSYIADRGRVNTEAFF. The CDR3, as DNA: TGTGCCAGCAGTTACATTGCGGACAGGGGGCGAGTAAACACTGAAGCTTTCTTT.